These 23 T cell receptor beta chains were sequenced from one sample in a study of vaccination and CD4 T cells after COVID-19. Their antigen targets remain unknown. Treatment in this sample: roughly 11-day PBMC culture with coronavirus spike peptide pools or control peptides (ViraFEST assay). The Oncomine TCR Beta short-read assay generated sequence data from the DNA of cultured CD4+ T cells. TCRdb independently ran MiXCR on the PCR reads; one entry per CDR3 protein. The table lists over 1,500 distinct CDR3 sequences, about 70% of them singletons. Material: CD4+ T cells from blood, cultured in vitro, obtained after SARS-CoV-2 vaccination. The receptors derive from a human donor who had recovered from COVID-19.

The CDR3, as DNA: TGTGCCAGCAGCATGAAACAGGGGGCCAGCACAGATACGCAGTATTTT. Translating gives CASSMKQGASTDTQYF. This chain uses TRBV11-3 with TRBJ2-3; TRBD1 matches 9 bases. The V and J ends lost 5 bases and 0 bases, in that order; junction bases with no gene match: 6. Germline V lookup: CDR1 SGHNT, CDR2 YENEEA. The CDR3 covers 16 residues.

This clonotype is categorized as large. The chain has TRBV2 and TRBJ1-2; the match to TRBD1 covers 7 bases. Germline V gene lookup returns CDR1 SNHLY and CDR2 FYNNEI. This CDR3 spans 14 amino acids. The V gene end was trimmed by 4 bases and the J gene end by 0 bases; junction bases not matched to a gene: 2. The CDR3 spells CASSGDSPNYGYTF. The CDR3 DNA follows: TGTGCCAGCAGTGGGGACAGCCCTAACTATGGCTACACCTTC. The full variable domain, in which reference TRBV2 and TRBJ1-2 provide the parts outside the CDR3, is EPEVTQTPSHQVTQMGQEVILRCVPISNHLYFYWYRQILGQKVEFLVSFYNNEISEKSEIFDDQFSVERPDGSNFTLKIRSTKLEDSAMYFCASSGDSPNYGYTFGSGTRLTVV.

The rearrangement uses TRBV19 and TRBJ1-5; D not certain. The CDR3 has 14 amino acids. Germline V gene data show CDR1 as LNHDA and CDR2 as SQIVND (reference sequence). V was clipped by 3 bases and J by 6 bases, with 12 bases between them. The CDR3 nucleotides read TGTGCCAGTAGTATTAGCGATGCACGTCAGCCCCAGCATTTT. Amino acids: CASSISDARQPQHF.

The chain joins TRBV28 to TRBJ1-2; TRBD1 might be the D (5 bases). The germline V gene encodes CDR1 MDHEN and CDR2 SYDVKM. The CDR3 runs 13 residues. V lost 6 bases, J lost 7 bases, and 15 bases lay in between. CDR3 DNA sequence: TGTGCCAGCAGGTCTACAAATGGGGGTGGCTACACCTTC. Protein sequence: CASRSTNGGGYTF.

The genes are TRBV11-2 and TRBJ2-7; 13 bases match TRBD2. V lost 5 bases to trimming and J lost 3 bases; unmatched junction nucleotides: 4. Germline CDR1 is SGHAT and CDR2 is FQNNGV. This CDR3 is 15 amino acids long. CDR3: CASSPGLAGVYEQYF. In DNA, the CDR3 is TGTGCCAGCAGCCCCGGACTAGCGGGAGTCTACGAGCAGTACTTC.

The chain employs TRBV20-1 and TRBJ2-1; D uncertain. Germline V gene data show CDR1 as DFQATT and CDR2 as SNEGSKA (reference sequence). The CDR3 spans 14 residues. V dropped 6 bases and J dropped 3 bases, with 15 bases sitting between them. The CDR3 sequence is CSAQPYNNYNEQFF. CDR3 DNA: TGCAGTGCCCAACCTTATAACAACTACAATGAGCAGTTCTTC.

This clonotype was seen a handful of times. The CDR3 DNA follows: TGTGCCAGCAGACCTCAGGGAACGAACACCGGGGAGCTGTTTTTT. As protein: CASRPQGTNTGELFF. The chain recombines TRBV6-1 with TRBJ2-2; tentative D call: TRBD1 (5 bases). The CDR3 consists of 15 residues. V was trimmed by 6 bases and J by 0 bases, leaving 11 bases between them. Germline V gives CDR1 MNHNS, CDR2 SASEGT.

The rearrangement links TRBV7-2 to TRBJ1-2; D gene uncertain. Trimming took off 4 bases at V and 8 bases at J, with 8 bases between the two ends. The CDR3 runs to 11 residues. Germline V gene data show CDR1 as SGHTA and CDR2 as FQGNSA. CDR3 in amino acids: CASSSSIGYTF. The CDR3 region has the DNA TGTGCCAGCAGCTCTAGTATCGGCTACACCTTC.

DNA for the CDR3: TGTGCCACCAGTGACAGGTCCGATGGCTACACCTTC. This codes for CATSDRSDGYTF. The chain has TRBV24-1 and TRBJ1-2; D ambiguous. The germline V gene encodes CDR1 KGHDR and CDR2 SFDVKD. With 4 bases removed from V and 6 bases from J, the gap between germline ends came to 8 bases. This CDR3 has 12 amino acids.

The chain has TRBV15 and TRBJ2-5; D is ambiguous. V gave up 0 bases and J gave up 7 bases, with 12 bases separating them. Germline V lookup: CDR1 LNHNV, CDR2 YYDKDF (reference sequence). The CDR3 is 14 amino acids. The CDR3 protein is CATSRDGSAGTQYF. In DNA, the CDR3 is TGTGCCACCAGCAGAGATGGGTCAGCTGGGACCCAGTACTTC.

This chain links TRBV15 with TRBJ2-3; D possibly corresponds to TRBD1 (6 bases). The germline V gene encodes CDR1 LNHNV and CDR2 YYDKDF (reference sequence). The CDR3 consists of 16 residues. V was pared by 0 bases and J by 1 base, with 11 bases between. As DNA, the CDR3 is TGTGCCACCAGCAGAGATCGGGCAGGGGGCACAGATACGCAGTATTTT. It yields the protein CATSRDRAGGTDTQYF.

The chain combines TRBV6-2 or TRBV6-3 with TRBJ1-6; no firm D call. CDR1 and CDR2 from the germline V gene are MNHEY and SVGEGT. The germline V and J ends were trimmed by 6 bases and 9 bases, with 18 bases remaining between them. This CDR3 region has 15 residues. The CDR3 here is CASSPATQFSSPLHF. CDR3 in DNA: TGTGCCAGCAGCCCGGCCACTCAATTCTCTTCACCCCTCCACTTT.

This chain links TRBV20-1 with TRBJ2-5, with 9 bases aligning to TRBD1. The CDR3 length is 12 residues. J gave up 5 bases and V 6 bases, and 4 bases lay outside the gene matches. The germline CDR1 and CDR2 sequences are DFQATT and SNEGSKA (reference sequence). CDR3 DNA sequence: TGCAGTGCAACAGGGGGCTCGGAGACCCAGTACTTC. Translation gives CSATGGSETQYF.

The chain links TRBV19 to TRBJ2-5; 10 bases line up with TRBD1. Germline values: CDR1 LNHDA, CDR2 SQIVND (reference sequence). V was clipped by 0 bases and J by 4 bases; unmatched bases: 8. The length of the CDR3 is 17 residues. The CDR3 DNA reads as TGTGCCAGTAGTATAGACCCCCCCGGGACAGGGGTAGAGACCCAGTACTTC. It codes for CASSIDPPGTGVETQYF.

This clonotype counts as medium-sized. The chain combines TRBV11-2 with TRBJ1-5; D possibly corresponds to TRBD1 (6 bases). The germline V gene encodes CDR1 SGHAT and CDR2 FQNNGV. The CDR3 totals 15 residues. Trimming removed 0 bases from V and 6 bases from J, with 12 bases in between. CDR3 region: CASSLDSGRGQPQHF. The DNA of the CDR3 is TGTGCCAGCAGCTTAGATTCAGGCAGGGGTCAGCCCCAGCATTTT.

The CDR3 protein is CASSLSLGRAVTDTQYF. CDR3 sequence (DNA): TGTGCCAGCAGTTTAAGTCTGGGGAGGGCGGTGACAGATACGCAGTATTTT. The chain carries TRBV27 and TRBJ2-3, with TRBD2 matching over 7 bases. CDR3 length: 17 residues. Germline CDR1 reads MNHEY; CDR2 reads SMNVEV (reference sequence). The V gene end was trimmed by 2 bases and the J gene end by 3 bases; junction bases not matched to a gene: 11.

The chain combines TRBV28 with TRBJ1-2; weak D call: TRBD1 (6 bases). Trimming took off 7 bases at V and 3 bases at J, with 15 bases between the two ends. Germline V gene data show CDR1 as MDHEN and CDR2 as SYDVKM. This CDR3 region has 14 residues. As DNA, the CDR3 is TGTGCCAGCAAGCCCCAGGGGTACGACTATGGCTACACCTTC. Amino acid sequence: CASKPQGYDYGYTF.

The CDR3 DNA is TGTGCCAGCAGTCCGTTCCAAGAGACCCAGTACTTC. Its translation is CASSPFQETQYF. The chain has TRBV6-2 or TRBV6-3 and TRBJ2-5; D uncertain. Germline CDR1 reads MNHEY; CDR2 reads SVGEGT. This CDR3 is built from 12 residues. V shed 5 bases and J shed 1 base, with 5 bases lying between them.

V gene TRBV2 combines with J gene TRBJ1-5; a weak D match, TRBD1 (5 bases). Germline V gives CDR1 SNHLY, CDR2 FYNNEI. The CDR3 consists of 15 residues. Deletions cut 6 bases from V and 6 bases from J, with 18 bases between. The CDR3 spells CASRPGVGYGQPQHF. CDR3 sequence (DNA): TGTGCCAGCAGACCGGGGGTCGGATACGGTCAGCCCCAGCATTTT. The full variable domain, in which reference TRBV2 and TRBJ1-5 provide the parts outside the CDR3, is EPEVTQTPSHQVTQMGQEVILRCVPISNHLYFYWYRQILGQKVEFLVSFYNNEISEKSEIFDDQFSVERPDGSNFTLKIRSTKLEDSAMYFCASRPGVGYGQPQHFGDGTRLSIL.

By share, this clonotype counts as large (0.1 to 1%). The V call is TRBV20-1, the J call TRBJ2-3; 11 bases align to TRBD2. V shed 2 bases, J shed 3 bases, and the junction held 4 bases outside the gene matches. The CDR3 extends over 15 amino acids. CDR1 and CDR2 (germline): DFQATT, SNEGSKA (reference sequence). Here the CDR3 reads CSARKLAGGTDTQYF. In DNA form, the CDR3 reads TGCAGTGCTAGAAAATTAGCGGGGGGGACAGATACGCAGTATTTT.

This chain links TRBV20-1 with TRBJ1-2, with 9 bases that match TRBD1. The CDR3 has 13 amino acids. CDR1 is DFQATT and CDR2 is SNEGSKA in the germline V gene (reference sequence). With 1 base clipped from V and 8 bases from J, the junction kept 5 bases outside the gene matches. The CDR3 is CSARAGQGGGYTF. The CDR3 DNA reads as TGCAGTGCTAGAGCGGGACAGGGTGGCGGCTACACCTTC.

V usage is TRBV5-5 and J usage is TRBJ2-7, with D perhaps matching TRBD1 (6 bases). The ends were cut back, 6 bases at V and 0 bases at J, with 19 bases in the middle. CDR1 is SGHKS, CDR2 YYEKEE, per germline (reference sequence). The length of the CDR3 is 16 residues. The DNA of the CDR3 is TGTGCCAGCACGCCTTCCGGGACACTGAGCTCCTACGAGCAGTACTTC. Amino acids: CASTPSGTLSSYEQYF.

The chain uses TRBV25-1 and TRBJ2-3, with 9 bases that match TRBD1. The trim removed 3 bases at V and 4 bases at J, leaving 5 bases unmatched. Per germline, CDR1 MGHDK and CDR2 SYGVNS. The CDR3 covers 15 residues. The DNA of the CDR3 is TGTGCCAGCAGTGATCCGGGACAGGGTCCAGATACGCAGTATTTT. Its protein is CASSDPGQGPDTQYF.